What follows are 25 T cell receptor beta chains derived from one specimen sequenced in a study of identical twins. TCRdb reprocessed the 5' RACE reads with MiXCR, giving one entry per CDR3 protein. The sample has 650,000 to 800,000 distinct CDR3 sequences, less than 10% seen once. This sample also belongs to another study, concerning yellow fever vaccine responses in identical twins.

Material for sequencing was PBMCs. The receptors originated from a woman aged 18-30 years in good health.

The gene calls are TRBV10-2 and TRBJ2-1; D is uncertain. CDR1 and CDR2 (germline): WSHSY, SAAADI. This CDR3 region has 16 residues. Trimming stripped 4 bases from V and 7 bases from J, with 20 bases between. For the CDR3, the DNA is TGCGCCAGCAGTGTGGTCGGAGTGTTCGGAGATAATGAGCAGTTCTTC. Protein sequence: CASSVVGVFGDNEQFF.

This clonotype was recorded at least ten times. The CDR3 DNA reads TGTGCCAGCAGTTTAGTACAGGGGAGCACAGATACGCAGTATTTT. This encodes CASSLVQGSTDTQYF. This chain joins TRBV12-3 or TRBV12-4 and TRBJ2-3, with 7 bases that match TRBD1. The trim removed 1 base at V and 0 bases at J, leaving 1 base unmatched. The CDR3 has 15 amino acids.

At least ten counts were recorded for this clonotype. V and J are TRBV6-5 and TRBJ1-1, with TRBD1 as a possible D gene (5 bases). The ends were cut back, 0 bases at V and 0 bases at J, with 11 bases in the middle. This CDR3 region has 16 residues. CDR1 is MNHEY, CDR2 SVGAGI, per germline. For the CDR3, the DNA is TGTGCCAGCAGTTACTCCCGGGGCGCATTGAACACTGAAGCTTTCTTT. As protein: CASSYSRGALNTEAFF.

The V and J genes are TRBV2 and TRBJ1-5; 8 bases are shared with TRBD1. The ends lost 6 bases at V and 9 bases at J; junction bases unmatched: 7. Germline V gives CDR1 SNHLY, CDR2 FYNNEI. This CDR3 has 13 residues. Here the CDR3 DNA reads TGTGCCAGCAGGGGGACAGGACCCTGGCCCCAGCATTTT. It specifies CASRGTGPWPQHF. The full variable domain, completed using reference TRBV2 and TRBJ1-5, is EPEVTQTPSHQVTQMGQEVILRCVPISNHLYFYWYRQILGQKVEFLVSFYNNEISEKSEIFDDQFSVERPDGSNFTLKIRSTKLEDSAMYFCASRGTGPWPQHFGDGTRLSIL.

A few counts support this clonotype. The rearrangement joins TRBV4-3 to TRBJ2-7; 8 bases agree with TRBD2. Germline trimming cut 0 bases from V and 0 bases from J; bases unmatched to any gene: 1. Germline CDR1 and CDR2: LGHNA and YSLEER. The CDR3 consists of 15 residues. The CDR3 bases are TGCGCCAGCAGCCAAGATCGGGAGGGCTCCTACGAGCAGTACTTC. Encoded protein: CASSQDREGSYEQYF.

This clonotype has only a few counts. The chain is built from TRBV9 and TRBJ1-3; 9 bases map to TRBD1. Trimming cost V 3 bases and J 4 bases; bases outside gene matches: 5. The CDR3 has 15 residues. The germline V gene has CDR1 SGDLS and CDR2 YYNGEE. This CDR3 reads CASSAEGQGGNTIYF. In DNA form, the CDR3 reads TGTGCCAGCAGCGCCGAGGGACAGGGAGGAAACACCATATATTTT.

The CDR3 is CSYTSGRFGELFF. In DNA form, the CDR3 reads TGCAGCTATACCAGCGGGAGGTTCGGGGAGCTGTTTTTT. V and J are TRBV29-1 and TRBJ2-2; 9 nucleotides line up with TRBD2. The germline V gene encodes CDR1 SQVTM and CDR2 ANQGSEA. V lost 8 bases and J lost 7; bases outside the gene matches: 8. This CDR3 has 13 amino acids.

V and J are TRBV30 and TRBJ2-1, with a tentative D call TRBD1 (5 bases). V shed 5 bases and J shed 5 bases, with 25 bases lying between them. Germline V gene sequence: CDR1 GTSNPN, CDR2 SVGIG (reference sequence). The CDR3 length is 17 residues. The CDR3 region has the DNA TGTGCCTGGTCCGGCGTGGGGCAAGGATTATTTAACAATGAGCAGTTCTTC. Amino acids: CAWSGVGQGLFNNEQFF. Drawing the rest from reference TRBV30 and TRBJ2-1, the complete variable domain is SQTIHQWPATLVQPVGSPLSLECTVEGTSNPNLYWYRQAAGRGLQLLFYSVGIGQISSEVPQNLSASRPQDRQFILSSKKLLLSDSGFYLCAWSGVGQGLFNNEQFFGPGTRLTVL.

This clonotype has a count of ten or more. The CDR3 protein is CASRPPGDSGELFF. The CDR3 DNA reads TGTGCCAGCAGACCTCCGGGGGATTCCGGGGAGCTGTTTTTT. The chain uses TRBV12-3 or TRBV12-4 and TRBJ2-2; D is perhaps TRBD2 (6 bases). The V end lost 6 bases, the J end lost 6 bases, and 14 bases lay between the germline ends. The CDR3 consists of 14 residues.

This clonotype was detected only a few times. The rearrangement joins TRBV5-1 to TRBJ2-7; TRBD2 agrees at 7 bases. From germline, CDR1 is SGHRS and CDR2 YFSETQ. V dropped 5 bases and J dropped 1; count of bases not matched to a gene: 9. This CDR3 comprises 15 residues. In nucleotides, the CDR3 is TGCGCCAGCAGGGGGCCCGGGACTATGTCCTACGAGCAGTACTTC. Translating gives CASRGPGTMSYEQYF.

This clonotype was seen only a few times. The rearrangement uses TRBV5-1 and TRBJ1-6; D is unclear. The CDR3 loop spans 14 amino acids. Trimming left V 3 bases short and J 7 bases short, with 11 bases between. In germline, CDR1 is SGHRS, CDR2 YFSETQ. The CDR3 nucleotides are TGCGCCAGCAGCTACGGGCCTACCAATTCACCCCTCCACTTT. It is translated as CASSYGPTNSPLHF.

The chain employs TRBV9 and TRBJ1-4; 10 bases agree with TRBD1. Trimming took 3 bases from V and 6 from J; bases not matched to a gene: 5. Germline CDR1 and CDR2: SGDLS and YYNGEE. The CDR3 spans 15 residues. The CDR3: CASSGPGTGDEKLFF. The CDR3 DNA is TGTGCCAGCAGCGGCCCCGGGACAGGGGATGAAAAACTGTTTTTT.

This clonotype has at least ten counts. The chain carries TRBV28 and TRBJ2-7; D not resolved. Per germline, CDR1 MDHEN and CDR2 SYDVKM. The ends were cut back, 3 bases at V and 3 bases at J, with 6 bases in the middle. The CDR3 spans 12 residues. The CDR3 bases are TGTGCCAGCAGTTTTGCGTTCTACGAGCAGTACTTC. Translation gives CASSFAFYEQYF.

This clonotype has a count of ten or more. The gene calls are TRBV2 and TRBJ2-1; possibly TRBD1 for D (5 bases). V shed 4 bases and J shed 3 bases, with 10 bases lying between them. The CDR3 contains 14 residues. Looked up from germline, CDR1 is SNHLY and CDR2 is FYNNEI. The CDR3 nucleotides read TGTGCCAGCAGTGGCGACAGTGTCTACAATGAGCAGTTCTTC. As protein: CASSGDSVYNEQFF. Filled out from reference TRBV2 and TRBJ2-1, the complete variable domain reads EPEVTQTPSHQVTQMGQEVILRCVPISNHLYFYWYRQILGQKVEFLVSFYNNEISEKSEIFDDQFSVERPDGSNFTLKIRSTKLEDSAMYFCASSGDSVYNEQFFGPGTRLTVL.

The chain carries TRBV7-8 and TRBJ2-7; TRBD2 matches at 8 bases. Germline trimming cut 5 bases from V and 4 bases from J; bases unmatched to any gene: 10. The CDR3 extends over 15 amino acids. CDR1 and CDR2 (germline): SGHVS, FQNEAQ. CDR3: CASSRPGLGQYEQYF. CDR3 coding DNA: TGTGCCAGCAGCCGACCGGGACTAGGACAGTACGAGCAGTACTTC.

The rearrangement uses TRBV6-5 and TRBJ1-2; TRBD1 aligns across 8 bases. Germline-derived CDR1 and CDR2 are MNHEY and SVGAGI. This CDR3 contains 15 residues. J gave up 6 bases and V 4 bases, and 10 bases lay outside the gene matches. CDR3 amino acids: CASSSWTTGVDGYTF. Written as DNA, the CDR3 is TGTGCCAGCAGTTCCTGGACGACAGGGGTAGATGGCTACACCTTC.

This rearrangement joins TRBV25-1 to TRBJ1-4; 9 bases are shared with TRBD1. V was clipped by 9 bases and J by 8 bases; unmatched bases: 7. CDR1 is MGHDK and CDR2 is SYGVNS in the germline V gene. The CDR3 covers 13 residues. CDR3: CASQDRGGEKLFF. The CDR3 DNA is TGTGCCAGTCAGGACAGGGGAGGCGAAAAACTGTTTTTT.

The chain uses TRBV5-1 and TRBJ1-4; D remains unclear. From germline, CDR1 is SGHRS and CDR2 YFSETQ. This CDR3 region has 14 residues. The V gene lost 3 bases and the J gene lost 3 bases, with 9 bases spanning the gap. CDR3 coding DNA: TGCGCCAGCAGCTATCCTCGGCCTAATGAAAAACTGTTTTTT. As protein: CASSYPRPNEKLFF.

Note on this clonotype: With a much larger clone just one base away, this may be a read error. The gene calls are TRBV7-8 and TRBJ2-1; 7 bases match TRBD2. Losses at the gene ends were 1 base for V and 9 bases for J; bases not matched to a gene: 9. The length of the CDR3 is 15 residues. CDR1 and CDR2 from the germline V gene are SGHVS and FQNEAQ. CDR3 coding DNA: TGTGCCAGCAGCTTAGTAACTGGCGGGAGACTTGAGCAGTTCTTC. This translates into CASSLVTGGRLEQFF.

The chain is built from TRBV4-2 and TRBJ2-2; D call uncertain. This CDR3 contains 13 residues. V dropped 1 base and J dropped 6 bases, with 6 bases sitting between them. Looked up from germline, CDR1 is LGHNA and CDR2 is YNFKEQ. The CDR3 DNA is TGTGCCAGCAGCCAAGCCGGCTCCGGGGAGCTGTTTTTT. Protein sequence: CASSQAGSGELFF.

This clonotype showed up just once. This chain uses TRBV14 with TRBJ2-6, with D perhaps TRBD1 (5 bases). Germline lookup yields CDR1 SGHDN and CDR2 FVKESK. The CDR3 totals 16 residues. V lost 6 bases, J lost 1 base, and 13 bases lay in between. This chain's CDR3 is CASSPDQGSGANVLTF. In DNA form, the CDR3 reads TGTGCCAGCAGTCCCGATCAGGGATCTGGGGCCAACGTCCTGACTTTC.

This sequence joins TRBV20-1 and TRBJ2-1; 7 bases agree with TRBD2. The V gene end was trimmed by 3 bases and the J gene end by 8 bases; junction bases not matched to a gene: 13. Germline values: CDR1 DFQATT, CDR2 SNEGSKA (reference sequence). The CDR3 covers 15 residues. The CDR3 region is CSARKLATTRDEQFF. CDR3 nucleotide sequence: TGCAGTGCTAGGAAACTAGCGACGACCCGGGATGAGCAGTTCTTC.

The table lists this clonotype with a few counts. The chain has TRBV11-2 and TRBJ2-5; TRBD1 matches 9 bases. With 6 bases clipped from V and 4 bases from J, the junction kept 9 bases outside the gene matches. Germline loops: CDR1 SGHAT, CDR2 FQNNGV. This CDR3 is built from 15 residues. CDR3: CASRATGGAGETQYF. The CDR3 region has the DNA TGTGCCAGCAGAGCCACAGGGGGCGCGGGAGAGACCCAGTACTTC.

The rearrangement links TRBV2 to TRBJ2-7; 11 bases agree with TRBD2. The J segment lost 2 bases and the V segment lost 7 bases, leaving 7 bases of the junction unmatched. This CDR3 comprises 15 residues. Germline V gives CDR1 SNHLY, CDR2 FYNNEI. The DNA for the CDR3 is TGTGCCAGCAAGGCCGGGACTAGCGGTACCTACGAGCAGTACTTC. It codes for CASKAGTSGTYEQYF.

CDR3 DNA sequence: TGCGCCAGCAGCTTGGTTGCGGCCTCCTACAATGAGCAGTTCTTC. Translation gives CASSLVAASYNEQFF. The V call is TRBV5-1, the J call TRBJ2-1; D is undetermined. The germline CDR1 and CDR2 sequences are SGHRS and YFSETQ. Between the trimmed V and J ends, which lost 0 bases and 0 bases, there was a span of 7 bases. The CDR3 is 15 amino acids.